This T cell receptor (beta chain) was retrieved from a study of low-dose radiotherapy and immunotherapy resistance in tumors. Across the whole study: Intravenous ipilimumab 1 mg/kg every six weeks was given with nivolumab 240 mg every two weeks. Intravenous cyclophosphamide at 200 mg/m2 preceded radiation and immunotherapy by one day, every two weeks.

TRAV- and TRBV-specific primers, spanning alpha and beta chains, primed first-strand cDNA. Amplification, which lasted roughly 22 PCR cycles, used a constant-region primer and V-primer adapter to amplify TCRs. TCRdb used MiXCR to reprocess the reads, holding one entry per CDR3 protein. The sample consists of 60,000 to 75,000 distinct CDR3 sequences, roughly 29% of them appearing once. Germline assignment: CDR1 SGHNT and CDR2 YYREEE (reference sequence). The CDR3 extends over 15 amino acids. V shed 6 bases and J 0 bases; nucleotides not matched to a gene: 7. The time point: before trial treatment. It was nivolumab, ipilimumab, aspirin, low-dose cyclophosphamide and low-dose radiotherapy that donors received. Those who qualified had advanced solid tumors (lacking tumor-infiltrating lymphocytes).

Here the sequenced sample was PBMCs, taken before treatment. The gene calls are TRBV5-4 and TRBJ2-3; 7 bases match TRBD2. The TCR was taken from a male donor with rectosigmoid adenocarcinoma. Written as DNA, the CDR3 is TGTGCCAGCACGCTAGCGGTCTCTAGCACAGATACGCAGTATTTT. Amino acids: CASTLAVSSTDTQYF.